These T cell receptor beta chains were read from a single sample in a study of identical twins. TCRdb reprocessed the 5' RACE reads via MiXCR and lists one record per CDR3 protein. The table lists about 470,000 distinct CDR3 sequences, roughly 26% of them singletons. This sample was also put to use in a study of T cells expressing NK-cell markers.

Sequencing was done on a sample of CD4+ T cells sorted from blood. Receptors were obtained from a woman aged 18-29 years in good health. Each CDR3 is given with its conserved first and last residue. Each record gives: J gene, V gene, D gene, clone size, CDR3 protein, CDR3 DNA. D genes are given only for firm matches. Part of the rows lack a size; the others show once, few, many or a class for expanded clones.

>TRBJ2-1|TRBV11-2|TRBD1|.
CAVPGQGAYEQFF
TGTGCGGTGCCGGGACAGGGGGCTTATGAGCAGTTCTTC
>TRBJ2-7|TRBV3-1|.|.
CASSRLSFEQYF
TGTGCCAGCAGCCGCCTTAGTTTCGAGCAGTACTTC
>TRBJ2-4|TRBV5-1|.|few
CASSLSGGRLYF
TGCGCCAGCAGCTTATCTGGGGGCAGGCTGTACTTC
>TRBJ1-1|TRBV20-1|TRBD1|.
CSATAGTGVPEAFF
TGCAGTGCTACGGCCGGGACAGGGGTCCCTGAAGCTTTCTTT
>TRBJ1-2|TRBV5-1|.|few
CASSDLREGYTF
TGCGCCAGCAGCGATTTGAGGGAAGGCTACACCTTC
>TRBJ1-2|TRBV6-1|.|few
CASSESGWYGYTF
TGTGCCAGCAGTGAATCGGGGTGGTATGGCTACACCTTC
>TRBJ2-7|TRBV10-2|.|.
CASSERGWDWSYEQYF
TGCGCCAGCAGTGAGAGGGGGTGGGACTGGTCCTACGAGCAGTACTTC
>TRBJ1-1|TRBV25-1|.|.
CASSAGSEAFF
TGTGCCAGCAGTGCAGGTAGTGAAGCTTTCTTT
>TRBJ2-7|TRBV25-1|.|few
CASSARRAYEQYF
TGTGCCAGCAGTGCCAGGAGGGCCTACGAGCAGTACTTC
>TRBJ1-1|TRBV2|TRBD1|few
CASSRDSPEAFF
TGTGCCAGCAGTCGGGACAGTCCTGAAGCTTTCTTT
>TRBJ2-7|TRBV11-1|TRBD2|.
CASSSLAGGPVQSSYEQYF
TGTGCCAGCAGCTCCTTAGCGGGAGGGCCGGTTCAATCCTCCTACGAGCAGTACTTC
>TRBJ2-1|TRBV7-9|TRBD1|few
CASSDTGGAYYNEQFF
TGTGCCAGCAGCGATACAGGGGGCGCCTACTACAATGAGCAGTTCTTC
>TRBJ2-5|TRBV20-1|.|.
CSARKRAVQETQYF
TGCAGTGCTAGAAAGAGGGCAGTACAAGAGACCCAGTACTTC
>TRBJ1-2|TRBV3-1|TRBD1|few
CASTETGAAGYTF
TGTGCCAGCACCGAAACAGGGGCGGCTGGCTACACCTTC
>TRBJ2-3|TRBV10-3|.|.
CAISEARGTQYF
TGTGCCATCAGTGAGGCCCGGGGTACGCAGTATTTT
>TRBJ2-1|TRBV18|TRBD2|.
CASSQAGGMYNEQFF
TGTGCCAGCTCACAAGCGGGGGGAATGTACAATGAGCAGTTCTTC
>TRBJ2-7|TRBV20-1|TRBD1|few
CSARGGTGAYEQYF
TGCAGTGCTAGGGGGGGGACAGGGGCATACGAGCAGTACTTC
>TRBJ2-5|TRBV10-2|.|.
CASSESAGGQYF
TGCGCCAGCAGTGAGTCAGCCGGAGGCCAGTACTTC
>TRBJ1-2|TRBV12-3/TRBV12-4|.|.
CASSDPPSIHYGYTF
TGTGCCAGCAGCGACCCTCCATCAATTCACTATGGCTACACCTTC
>TRBJ1-2|TRBV29-1|.|.
CSVDRANGYTF
TGCAGCGTTGATCGGGCTAATGGCTACACCTTC
>TRBJ2-1|TRBV7-9|.|.
CASSLAGPPEQFF
TGTGCCAGCAGCTTAGCGGGGCCGCCTGAGCAGTTCTTC
>TRBJ1-2|TRBV20-1|.|few
CSARRQLITYGYTF
TGCAGTGCTAGGAGACAGCTTATAACCTATGGCTACACCTTC
>TRBJ2-7|TRBV11-1|TRBD2|.
CASSLGGLAGTNLSSYEQYF
TGTGCCAGCAGCTTAGGTGGTCTAGCGGGGACAAATCTCTCCTCCTACGAGCAGTACTTC
>TRBJ2-1|TRBV12-3/TRBV12-4|TRBD2|once
CASSLRSGGTIYNEQFF
TGTGCCAGCAGTTTACGTAGCGGGGGGACGATCTACAATGAGCAGTTCTTC
>TRBJ2-2|TRBV11-1|TRBD1|few
CASSRRPGTGNTGELFF
TGTGCCAGCAGCCGACGACCCGGGACAGGGAACACCGGGGAGCTGTTTTTT
>TRBJ2-1|TRBV18|.|.
CASSPLGLENEQFF
TGTGCCAGCTCACCACTGGGATTAGAGAATGAGCAGTTCTTC
>TRBJ2-7|TRBV12-3/TRBV12-4|.|.
CASANRYEQYF
TGTGCCAGCGCCAACAGGTACGAGCAGTACTTC
>TRBJ2-2|TRBV9|.|.
CASSIGLFGNTGELFF
TGTGCCAGCAGCATAGGGTTGTTTGGGAACACCGGGGAGCTGTTTTTT
>TRBJ2-7|TRBV5-1|.|.
CASSPEPGGQGEQYF
TGCGCCAGCAGCCCGGAACCCGGGGGACAAGGCGAGCAGTACTTC
>TRBJ2-7|TRBV5-1|TRBD1|few
CASSAGTGGGEQYF
TGCGCCAGCAGCGCAGGGACAGGGGGAGGCGAGCAGTACTTC
>TRBJ2-3|TRBV11-2|TRBD2|.
CASSSTTRFGGRSDTQYF
TGTGCCAGCAGCTCAACTACCAGGTTTGGCGGGAGATCAGATACGCAGTATTTT
>TRBJ2-5|TRBV9|TRBD2|few
CASSTQTSGQETQYF
TGTGCCAGCAGCACTCAGACTAGCGGCCAAGAGACCCAGTACTTC
>TRBJ2-1|TRBV20-1|.|few
CSASGTVYNEQFF
TGCAGTGCTTCCGGGACGGTCTACAATGAGCAGTTCTTC
>TRBJ2-3|TRBV10-3|.|.
CASGLKGPDTQYF
TGTGCATCGGGGCTTAAGGGGCCAGATACGCAGTATTTT
>TRBJ2-6|TRBV5-6|.|.
CASSPGLPGANVLTF
TGTGCCAGCAGCCCCGGGCTGCCTGGGGCCAACGTCCTGACTTTC
>TRBJ1-4|TRBV10-3|TRBD1|few
CAIGGQQNEKLFF
TGTGCCATCGGGGGACAGCAAAATGAAAAACTGTTTTTT
>TRBJ2-7|TRBV9|.|few
CASSPSPSSDYEQYF
TGTGCCAGCAGCCCCTCCCCTAGTTCTGACTACGAGCAGTACTTC
>TRBJ1-1|TRBV29-1|.|many
CSVAFTGATEAFF
TGCAGCGTTGCATTTACCGGGGCCACTGAAGCTTTCTTT
>TRBJ2-1|TRBV18|TRBD2|.
CASHSLAGGFEQFF
TGTGCCAGCCATAGTCTAGCGGGAGGATTTGAGCAGTTCTTC
>TRBJ2-5|TRBV5-1|.|.
CASSLRADPGFLRETQYF
TGCGCCAGCAGCTTGAGAGCGGACCCCGGTTTTTTGAGGGAGACCCAGTACTTC
>TRBJ2-7|TRBV20-1|TRBD1|.
CSAGAGGGEQYF
TGCAGTGCCGGGGCAGGGGGCGGCGAGCAGTACTTC
>TRBJ2-7|TRBV20-1|TRBD1|.
CSARGPTGNEQYF
TGCAGTGCTAGAGGCCCGACAGGGAACGAGCAGTACTTC
>TRBJ2-7|TRBV7-8|.|few
CASSLRGGHYEQYF
TGTGCCAGCAGCTTACGCGGGGGACATTACGAGCAGTACTTC
>TRBJ2-3|TRBV9|.|few
CASSVERDTQYF
TGTGCCAGCAGCGTTGAGCGAGATACGCAGTATTTT
>TRBJ2-3|TRBV5-1|.|few
CASSLVLPSTDTQYF
TGCGCCAGCAGCTTGGTTCTACCTAGCACAGATACGCAGTATTTT
>TRBJ2-7|TRBV5-1|.|few
CASSFGTASEQYF
TGCGCCAGCAGCTTCGGAACGGCGAGCGAGCAGTACTTC
>TRBJ1-1|TRBV29-1|.|few
CSVEGTDLNTEAFF
TGCAGCGTTGAAGGCACCGACTTAAACACTGAAGCTTTCTTT
>TRBJ1-3|TRBV27|TRBD1|.
CEVATGTGLSGNTIYF
TGTGAAGTTGCCACCGGGACAGGGCTGTCTGGAAACACCATATATTTT
>TRBJ1-1|TRBV7-9|.|.
CASSLIQGANTEAFF
TGTGCCAGCAGCTTAATCCAGGGAGCGAACACTGAAGCTTTCTTT
>TRBJ2-7|TRBV20-1|TRBD1|once
CSAMLQGRTYEQYF
TGCAGTGCTATGTTACAGGGGCGAACCTACGAGCAGTACTTC
>TRBJ2-1|TRBV12-3/TRBV12-4|.|.
CASSLSGNNEQFF
TGTGCCAGCAGTTTATCCGGGAACAATGAGCAGTTCTTC
>TRBJ2-3|TRBV12-3/TRBV12-4|.|.
CASRDLDTQYF
TGTGCCAGCAGGGACTTGGATACGCAGTATTTT
>TRBJ2-5|TRBV5-1|TRBD1|.
CASSSGQGTQETQYF
TGCGCCAGCAGCTCCGGACAGGGGACCCAAGAGACCCAGTACTTC
>TRBJ1-1|TRBV6-5|.|.
CASLGMTAEAFF
TGTGCCAGCTTGGGCATGACAGCTGAAGCTTTCTTT
>TRBJ1-2|TRBV20-1|.|.
CSLRTSRAGGGYTF
TGCAGTCTTCGAACGTCCAGGGCCGGCGGTGGCTACACCTTC
>TRBJ2-1|TRBV20-1|TRBD2|.
CSARDGLAGEDGQFF
TGCAGTGCTAGAGATGGGCTAGCGGGAGAGGATGGGCAGTTCTTC
>TRBJ2-4|TRBV11-2|TRBD2|many
CASSFTMAGLRNIQYF
TGTGCCAGCAGCTTCACAATGGCGGGACTAAGAAACATTCAGTACTTC